This T cell receptor beta chain was captured in a study of T cells in Graves' hyperthyroidism and ophthalmopathy. Patients were aged 18 to 65, had disease duration under 2 months, and had newly diagnosed hyperthyroidism. Details on this clonotype: A read error may produce the germline difference seen at one junction end.

CDR3 size: 15 residues. Germline V gives CDR1 LNHNV, CDR2 YYDKDF (reference sequence). TCR beta CDR3 regions were amplified from RNA. In the first-round RT-PCR of the TCR CDR3, the HTBI primer set was used. Via MiXCR, TCRdb re-called the multiplex PCR reads, giving one row per CDR3 protein. The data contain nearly 750,000 distinct CDR3 sequences, approximately 36% of them singletons. The receptor was derived from a woman aged 40 to 49 with Graves' hyperthyroidism. The sample was blood. The J gene is TRBJ2-3, the V gene TRBV15; 8 nucleotides line up with TRBD2. This CDR3 reads CASSFPGTSSDTQYF. For the CDR3, the DNA is TGTGCCAGCAGCTTCCCTGGGACTAGTTCCGATACGCAGTATTTT.